Shown below are 6 T cell receptor beta chains from a single sample sequenced in a study of shared clonotypes between healthy human individuals. Sequenced by immunoSEQ multiplex PCR; TCRdb stores in-frame clones only, minus some. The table lists fewer than 1.8 million clones, around 98.5% of them singletons, with roughly 0.36% in the top ten. Sequencing was performed on naive CD4+ T cells sorted from blood. Subset defined: CD45RA+ positively selected. These receptor sequences come from a man aged 25 to 40 in good health.

The chain uses TRBV6-4 and TRBJ2-5, with TRBD2 matching over 10 bases. The CDR3 has 20 amino acids. The V gene end was trimmed by 0 bases and the J gene end by 5 bases; junction bases not matched to a gene: 18. CDR1 MRHNA and CDR2 SNTAGT come from the germline V gene. CDR3: CASSDSKETSGLGILETQYF. CDR3 in DNA: TGTGCCAGCAGTGACTCGAAGGAGACTAGCGGGTTAGGGATTCTGGAGACCCAGTACTTC.

CDR3: CASSSRGRNEQFF. The DNA for the CDR3 is TGTGCCAGCAGCAGCAGAGGGAGAAATGAGCAGTTCTTC. The chain couples TRBV11-2 to TRBJ2-1, with D perhaps TRBD2 (5 bases). CDR3 length: 13 amino acids. V dropped 5 bases and J dropped 7 bases, with 12 bases sitting between them. Germline V gene data show CDR1 as SGHAT and CDR2 as FQNNGV.

Concerning this clone: Other DNA sequences in the sample encode the same CDR3. V and J are TRBV10-3 and TRBJ1-1; D is ambiguous. V was cut by 0 bases and J by 5 bases, with 4 bases left in between. CDR1 is ENHRY, CDR2 SYGVKD, per germline. The CDR3 is 12 residues long. CDR3 amino acids: CAISESWTEAFF. The CDR3 DNA reads as TGTGCCATCAGTGAGTCTTGGACTGAAGCTTTCTTT.

The chain links TRBV15 to TRBJ1-3; 8 bases map to TRBD1. This CDR3 region has 15 residues. Germline assignment: CDR1 LNHNV and CDR2 YYDKDF (reference sequence). The V gene end was trimmed by 6 bases and the J gene end by 4 bases; junction bases not matched to a gene: 8. In DNA form, the CDR3 reads TGTGCCACCAGGCATGACAGGGGACCAGGAAACACCATATATTTT. Its protein product is CATRHDRGPGNTIYF.

The chain uses TRBV6-5 and TRBJ2-7; the D gene is possibly TRBD2 (6 bases). The V and J ends lost 4 bases and 0 bases respectively, with 10 bases between them. CDR1 and CDR2 from the germline V gene are MNHEY and SVGAGI. CDR3 size: 14 residues. The CDR3 coding sequence is TGTGCCAGCAGTTTTACTAGCATCTCCTACGAGCAGTACTTC. This sequence encodes CASSFTSISYEQYF.

A single count supports this clone. The chain has TRBV18 and TRBJ1-5; 7 bases match TRBD1. This CDR3 region has 15 residues. The ends lost 0 bases at V and 6 bases at J; junction bases unmatched: 5. Per germline, CDR1 KGHSH and CDR2 LQKENI. CDR3 bases: TGTGCCAGCTCACCACCCGGACAGGTTGGTCAGCCCCAGCATTTT. The encoded protein is CASSPPGQVGQPQHF.